This TCR beta chain stems from a study of T cell changes during pregnancy in multiple sclerosis (dated by TCRdb to about 2019). Regarding the study in general: Changes in the T cell repertoire over the course of pregnancy were examined in this study in women with multiple sclerosis.

Including the terminal cysteine and phenylalanine, the CDR3 comprises 15 residues. The CDR3 DNA has 45 bases and is translated from base 1. The CDR1 and CDR2 encoded by the germline V gene are KGHSH and LQKENI. Trimmed from V: 6 bases; trimmed from J: 3 bases; junction bases lacking a gene match: 6. The protocol used for the library was the immunoSEQ multiplex PCR assay. TCRdb limited this immuneACCESS table to in-frame rearrangements with V and J called. A share of clones is missing; checked studies link under half to unresolved V genes, and the rest is unexplained. The sample table shows tens of thousands of clones, and 93% are seen once. Around 2% of the sample is in the top ten clones. Note on this clone: No antigen is known for it. Base qualities are not at hand, and no much larger clone is one base apart.

The chain couples TRBV18 to TRBJ2-1; a stretch of 9 junction bases matches TRBD1. The sequence came from a female donor with multiple sclerosis, enrolled in a pregnancy study. The sample was peripheral blood, taken in the second trimester of pregnancy. The DNA sequence is given as TGTGCCAGCTCCCGAAGGACAGGGGACTACAATGAGCAGTTCTTC. This is translated as CASSRRTGDYNEQFF.